This T cell receptor beta chain comes out of a study of T cell responses to AZD1222 COVID-19 vaccine. CDR1 and CDR2 from the germline V gene are MDHEN and SYDVKM. CDR3 length: 15 amino acids. With V trimmed by 4 bases and J by 4 bases, 7 bases remained unmatched. Assay: immunoSEQ multiplex PCR; the TCRdb copy retains only in-frame clones and omits some. The top ten clones hold about 3% of a sample with under 150,000 clones, roughly 90% of them seen once. The material was peripheral blood, obtained on day 0 of AZD1222 vaccination. This rearrangement joins TRBV28 to TRBJ1-2, with TRBD1 matching over 9 bases. The receptor comes from an adult in good health. For the CDR3, the DNA is TGTGCCAGCAGTTCAAACAGGGGGCTCGGCTATGGCTACACCTTC. Translation gives CASSSNRGLGYGYTF.